A selection of T cell receptor beta chains follows, all from one sample in a study of CD8 T cells in Susac syndrome. From the immunoSEQ multiplex PCR reads, TCRdb called clonotypes with MiXCR, one entry per CDR3 protein. The top ten hold about 0.28% of the sample, which has 100,000 to 150,000 distinct CDR3 sequences, just under 95% seen once. The sample consisted of CD8+ T cells from PBMCs. These receptors were collected from a human donor with Susac syndrome. Each CDR3 is given without its conserved first and last residue. Fields, in order: J gene, V gene, CDR3 protein.

TRBJ2-1 | TRBV2 | ASSAKGTGGNEQF
TRBJ1-4 | TRBV13 | ASSLGTAEKLF
TRBJ1-2 | TRBV2 | ASSVDVAGTYGYT
TRBJ1-2 | TRBV5-6 | ASRHDRRDYGYT
TRBJ2-5 | TRBV27 | ASPMNRGHGETQY
TRBJ2-4 | TRBV7-9 | ASSPSGGATKNIQY
TRBJ1-1 | TRBV2 | ASSEWVNTEAF
TRBJ2-3 | TRBV15 | ATSRDLASGVADTQY
TRBJ2-7 | TRBV24-1 | ATSEGRFSGDEQY
TRBJ1-2 | TRBV10-2 | ASRAGFGYT
TRBJ2-5 | TRBV13 | ASSPRGRGEETQY